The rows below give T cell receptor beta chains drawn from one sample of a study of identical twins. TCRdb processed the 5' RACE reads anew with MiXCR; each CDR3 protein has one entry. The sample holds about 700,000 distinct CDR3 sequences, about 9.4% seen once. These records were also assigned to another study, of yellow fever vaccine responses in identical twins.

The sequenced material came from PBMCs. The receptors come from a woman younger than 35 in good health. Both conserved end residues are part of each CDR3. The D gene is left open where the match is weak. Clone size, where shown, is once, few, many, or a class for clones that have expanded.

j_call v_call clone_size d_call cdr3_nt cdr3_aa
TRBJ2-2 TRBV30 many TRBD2 TGTGCCTGGAGTGTGGGCGGGAGTGCCCGGGAGCTGTTTTTT CAWSVGGSARELFF
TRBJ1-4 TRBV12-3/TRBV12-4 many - TGTGCCAGCAGTTCCAGCAAATTTAATGAAAAACTGTTTTTT CASSSSKFNEKLFF
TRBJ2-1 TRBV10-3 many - TGTGCCATCAACGGCCCCGGGGGAATAGATGAGCAGTTCTTC CAINGPGGIDEQFF
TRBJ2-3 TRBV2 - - TGTGCCAGCAGTGATTGGCAGGTTTCAGATACGCAGTATTTT CASSDWQVSDTQYF
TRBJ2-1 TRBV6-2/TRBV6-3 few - TGTGCCAGCAGTTACGACTATTACAATGAGCAGTTCTTC CASSYDYYNEQFF
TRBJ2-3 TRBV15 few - TGTGCCACCAGCAGAGATTTAGGGACCGGGTCGGATACGCAGTATTTT CATSRDLGTGSDTQYF
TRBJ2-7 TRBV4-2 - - TGTGCCAGCAGCCAAGGGGACAGCGGGGGCTACGAGCAGTACTTC CASSQGDSGGYEQYF
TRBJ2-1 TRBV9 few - TGTGCCAGCAGCGTGGGAAGGGAGGCGGGACGAGGGAATGAGCAGTTCTTC CASSVGREAGRGNEQFF
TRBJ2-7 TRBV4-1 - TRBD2 TGCGCCAGCAGCCCCTCCCCCGCTAGCGGGAGGTCTATATTCGAGCAGTACTTC CASSPSPASGRSIFEQYF
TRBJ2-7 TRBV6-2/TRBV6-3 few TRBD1 TGTGCCAGCAGTAGAACCGGGACAGGGTCCTACGAGCAGTACTTC CASSRTGTGSYEQYF
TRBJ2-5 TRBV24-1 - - TGTGCCACCAGTGATTCAACGGAGACCCAGTACTTC CATSDSTETQYF
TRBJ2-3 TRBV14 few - TGTGCCAGCAGCCCCGACGCTAGCAGCACAGATACGCAGTATTTT CASSPDASSTDTQYF
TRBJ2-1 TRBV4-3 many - TGCGCCAGCAGCCAAGCTACACACAATGAGCAGTTCTTC CASSQATHNEQFF
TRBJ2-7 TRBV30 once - TGTGCCTGGTCGGACGGAAATACCTACGAGCAGTACTTC CAWSDGNTYEQYF
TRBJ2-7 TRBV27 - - TGTGCCAGCAGCCCGACAGGACGGGGAGTAGAGCAGTACTTC CASSPTGRGVEQYF
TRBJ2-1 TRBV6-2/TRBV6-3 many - TGTGCCGTCAAGGAGCTGAGCTCCTACAATGAGCAGTTCTTC CAVKELSSYNEQFF
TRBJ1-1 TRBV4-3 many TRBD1 TGCGCCAGCAGCCAGGAGATTGACAGGGCCACTGAAGCTTTCTTT CASSQEIDRATEAFF
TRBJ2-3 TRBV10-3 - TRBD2 TGTGCCATCAAGGGGACTAGCGGGGGGGCATTGGATACGCAGTATTTT CAIKGTSGGALDTQYF
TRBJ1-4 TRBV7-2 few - TGTGCCAGCAGCCGACAGTATAATGAAAAACTGTTTTTT CASSRQYNEKLFF
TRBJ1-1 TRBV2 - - TGTGCCAGCAGTGAAGAGGGATCCGAAGCTTTCTTT CASSEEGSEAFF
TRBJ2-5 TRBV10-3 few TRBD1 TGTGCCATCAGGACAGGGGCAGAGACCCAGTACTTC CAIRTGAETQYF
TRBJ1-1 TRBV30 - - TGTGCCTGGGAAGTGGGGTTCAACACTGAAGCTTTCTTT CAWEVGFNTEAFF
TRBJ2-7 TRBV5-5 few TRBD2 TGTGCCAGCAGGATTGGGACTAGCGGGGCCTACGAGCAGTACTTC CASRIGTSGAYEQYF
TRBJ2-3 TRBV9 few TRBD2 TGTGCCAGCAGCTCCAGGGGACTAGCGGGAACAGATACGCAGTATTTT CASSSRGLAGTDTQYF
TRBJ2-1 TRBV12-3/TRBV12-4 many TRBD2 TGTGCCAGCCGGATAGCGGGAGGGCCGCTCCAGTTCTTC CASRIAGGPLQFF
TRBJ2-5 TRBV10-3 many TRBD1 TGTGCCATCAGCCCGGACAGGGCCAAGACCCAGTACTTC CAISPDRAKTQYF
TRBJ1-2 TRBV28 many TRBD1 TGTGCCAGCAGTTCGGACAGGGTTTATGGCTACACCTTC CASSSDRVYGYTF
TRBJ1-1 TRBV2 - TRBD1 TGTGCCCTCAGTCACTGGACAGGGGGCGCGAGGATCGGGACTGAAGCTTTCTTT CALSHWTGGARIGTEAFF
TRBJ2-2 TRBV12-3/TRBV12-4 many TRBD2 TGTGCCAGCAGTCCCCCGGGGCTAGCGGGAAACACCGGGGAGCTGTTTTTT CASSPPGLAGNTGELFF
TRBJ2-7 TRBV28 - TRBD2 TGTGCCAGCAGTTTAACTAGCGGGAGGATAGACGAGCAGTACTTC CASSLTSGRIDEQYF
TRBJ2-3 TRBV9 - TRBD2 TGTGCCAGCAGCGTAGAGGACGGGGGGACGAGCACAGATACGCAGTATTTT CASSVEDGGTSTDTQYF
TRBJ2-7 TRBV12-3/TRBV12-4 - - TGTGCCATCAGTTTAGGTCCCGATACCGTCAGGGGCTCCTACGAGCAGTACTTC CAISLGPDTVRGSYEQYF
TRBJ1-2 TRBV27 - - TGTGCCAGCAGGCGAGAGGGGATAAACTATGGCTACACCTTC CASRREGINYGYTF
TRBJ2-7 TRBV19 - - TGTGCCAGTAGTATCTACAGTTCCTCCTACGAGCAGTACTTC CASSIYSSSYEQYF
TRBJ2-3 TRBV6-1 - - TGTGCCAGCACCTCAAACTCCGGCAATACGCAGTATTTT CASTSNSGNTQYF
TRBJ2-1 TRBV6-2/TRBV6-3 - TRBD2 TGTGCCAGCAGTTACGGGACTAGATCCGATGAGCAGTTCTTC CASSYGTRSDEQFF
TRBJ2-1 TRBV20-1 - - TGCAGTGCTAGACCGAGACGCAGCTCCTACAATGAGCAGTTCTTC CSARPRRSSYNEQFF
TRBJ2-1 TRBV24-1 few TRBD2 TGTGCCACCAGTGATTCGACTAGCGGGAGGTTATATGAGCAGTTCTTC CATSDSTSGRLYEQFF
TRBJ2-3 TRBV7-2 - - TGTGCCAGCAGCCCTGATGCGGGCACAGATACGCAGTATTTT CASSPDAGTDTQYF
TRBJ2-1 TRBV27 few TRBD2 TGTGCCAGCAGGCGTCGGACTAGCGGGGGGGCCGGTGAGCAGTTCTTC CASRRRTSGGAGEQFF
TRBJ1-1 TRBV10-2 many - TGCGCCAGCAGAATGGGGGTCGGGGACACTGAAGCTTTCTTT CASRMGVGDTEAFF
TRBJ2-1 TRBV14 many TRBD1 TGTGCCAGCAGCCAAGTGCCAGGGGGCTCGAATGAGCAGTTCTTC CASSQVPGGSNEQFF
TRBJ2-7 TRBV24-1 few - TGTGCCACCAGTGATTACGGGACACCCTACGAGCAGTACTTC CATSDYGTPYEQYF
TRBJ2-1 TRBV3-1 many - TGTGCCAGCAGCCAAGATCGGGACCCCAGCTCCTACAATGAGCAGTTCTTC CASSQDRDPSSYNEQFF
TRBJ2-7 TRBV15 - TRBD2 TGTGCCACCAGCAGAGAACAGCGGGGGGGCCGAAGCTACGAGCAGTACTTC CATSREQRGGRSYEQYF
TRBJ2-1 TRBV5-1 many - TGCGCCAGCAACGGAGGCCTTAGCTCCTACAATGAGCAGTTCTTC CASNGGLSSYNEQFF
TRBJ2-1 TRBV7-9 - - TGTGCCAGCACCCCCGTGGCGGGACCTTCTGGGCAGTTCTTC CASTPVAGPSGQFF
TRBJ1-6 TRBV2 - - TGTGCCAGCAGTGAAAGGACCGGGGGACCACCCCTCCACTTT CASSERTGGPPLHF
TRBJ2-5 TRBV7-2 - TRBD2 TGTGCCAGCAGTCGTCGGGGCGGGGGGGCCGCAGAGACCCAGTACTTC CASSRRGGGAAETQYF
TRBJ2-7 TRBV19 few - TGTGCCACCGGGAGTCTTAATTGGGGCGAGCAGTACTTC CATGSLNWGEQYF
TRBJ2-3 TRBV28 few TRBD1 TGTGCCAGCAGTTTGGACAGGGGCCGCGACTTCACAGATACGCAGTATTTT CASSLDRGRDFTDTQYF
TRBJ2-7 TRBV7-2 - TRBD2 TGTGCCAGCAGCTGGGGGGGAGGGACCTACGAGCAGTACTTC CASSWGGGTYEQYF
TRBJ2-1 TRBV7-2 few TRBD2 TGTGCCAGCAGCTCAACCCTGACTAGCGGGTTCTACAATGAGCAGTTCTTC CASSSTLTSGFYNEQFF
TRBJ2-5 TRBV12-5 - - TGTGCTAGTGGTTTTGGAGAGACCCAGTACTTC CASGFGETQYF
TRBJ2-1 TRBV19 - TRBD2 TGTGCCAGTAGTATAGCCTCTAAAACTAGCGGGAGGAACAATGAGCAGTTCTTC CASSIASKTSGRNNEQFF
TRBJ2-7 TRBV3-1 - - TGTGCCAGCAGCCAAGATGGGGCGACTAACGCCTACGAGCAGTACTTC CASSQDGATNAYEQYF
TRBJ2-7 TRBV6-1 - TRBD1 TGTGCCAGCAGTGAGACGAACACCGGGACAGGGATTACCTACGAGCAGTACTTC CASSETNTGTGITYEQYF